This T cell receptor (beta chain) was sequenced in a study of blood T cell repertoires in COVID-19. Study background: Samples taken during acute and convalescent COVID-19 were collected in the United States, Italy and Spain. PBMCs, B-cell-depleted T cells, or T cells were the source of the cDNA or gDNA that made up the material.

This clone was found a few times. Recruited during active infection, patients (from Seattle) were subsequently followed longitudinally. The CDR3 is 13 amino acids. V gave up 0 bases and J gave up 5 bases, with 8 bases separating them. The germline CDR1 and CDR2 sequences are MNHEY and SMNVEV (reference sequence). Per the authors' pipeline: Reference gene primer amplification in the assay estimated nucleated cell counts. Repertoires were generated with immunoSEQ multiplex PCR, while TCRdb's copy carries only in-frame clones and drops some. From that table come the V and J calls and clone size; the DNA was used to work out D and trimming. The sample yields over 250,000 clones, around 90% seen once.

The receptor comes from a woman between 65 and 79 years old with COVID-19, enrolled during active disease. Specimen: peripheral blood. This sequence joins TRBV27 and TRBJ2-7; D is unresolved. CDR3 bases: TGTGCCAGCAGTTTATCTTTAGTCCACGAGCAGTACTTC. Its protein product is CASSLSLVHEQYF.